A selection of T cell receptor beta chains follows, all from one sample in a study of blood T cells in healthy people across ages. One entry per CDR3 protein, called by TCRdb with MiXCR from the 5' RACE reads. Among under 850,000 distinct CDR3 sequences listed, around 36% were seen once. Source material: blood. The source is a man in his late teens or twenties in good health. Each CDR3 is given with its conserved first and last residue. The D gene is left open where the match is weak. Only some rows state a clone size, as once, few, many or a class for expanded clones.

size	D	V	J	CDR3	DNA
many	TRBD2	TRBV20-1	TRBJ2-1	CSARAGGVTKVQFF	TGCAGTGCTAGAGCGGGGGGGGTGACTAAGGTTCAGTTCTTC
.	.	TRBV7-2	TRBJ1-4	CASSLGRARTQKLFF	TGTGCCAGCAGCTTAGGGCGGGCCAGGACCCAAAAACTGTTTTTT
.	.	TRBV4-3	TRBJ1-6	CASSQDWNVLHF	TGCGCCAGCAGCCAAGATTGGAATGTCCTCCACTTT
few	.	TRBV13	TRBJ2-7	CASSLGGGQTYEQYF	TGTGCCAGCAGCTTAGGGGGGGGACAGACCTACGAGCAGTACTTC
many	TRBD1	TRBV12-3/TRBV12-4	TRBJ2-4	CASSHRGQGVNIQYF	TGTGCCAGCAGTCACCGGGGACAGGGGGTAAACATTCAGTACTTC
.	.	TRBV29-1	TRBJ2-1	CSGRQVDEQFF	TGCAGCGGGAGACAGGTGGATGAGCAGTTCTTC
.	.	TRBV2	TRBJ2-2	CASSGSRTGFLAGELFF	TGTGCCAGCAGTGGATCTCGAACCGGGTTTTTGGCCGGGGAGCTGTTTTTT
.	.	TRBV7-3	TRBJ1-2	CASSFAGGDGYTF	TGTGCCAGCAGCTTCGCCGGTGGGGATGGCTACACCTTC
.	.	TRBV20-1	TRBJ2-5	CSASRGWEQYF	TGCAGTGCCTCCCGGGGTTGGGAGCAGTACTTC
.	TRBD1	TRBV20-1	TRBJ1-1	CSARVPDRAFF	TGCAGTGCTAGAGTCCCGGACAGGGCTTTCTTT
few	TRBD1	TRBV6-5	TRBJ1-2	CASSDSTGGHGYTF	TGTGCCAGCAGTGACTCGACAGGGGGACATGGCTACACCTTC
few	TRBD1	TRBV7-2	TRBJ1-1	CASSWAATGTGGNTEAFF	TGTGCCAGCAGCTGGGCGGCTACTGGGACAGGGGGCAACACTGAAGCTTTCTTT
.	TRBD1	TRBV7-2	TRBJ2-7	CASSPGQGFRNEQYF	TGTGCCAGCAGCCCCGGACAGGGATTTCGCAATGAGCAGTACTTC
once	.	TRBV7-9	TRBJ2-5	CASSVERVSEQYF	TGTGCCAGCAGCGTAGAACGCGTTTCTGAGCAGTACTTC
few	TRBD2	TRBV7-9	TRBJ2-1	CAIIEERGGFYNEQFF	TGTGCCATCATAGAGGAGAGGGGAGGGTTTTACAATGAGCAGTTCTTC
many	TRBD2	TRBV5-1	TRBJ2-5	CASSELAYQETQYF	TGCGCCAGCAGCGAACTAGCGTACCAAGAGACCCAGTACTTC
.	.	TRBV20-1	TRBJ2-7	CSAREGTDYEQYF	TGCAGTGCTAGGGAAGGGACTGACTACGAGCAGTACTTC
few	.	TRBV6-5	TRBJ2-5	CASTESTQETQYF	TGTGCCAGCACCGAAAGCACCCAAGAGACCCAGTACTTC
.	TRBD2	TRBV4-3	TRBJ2-2	CASSQDKRGNTGELFF	TGCGCCAGCAGCCAAGATAAGCGGGGAAACACCGGGGAGCTGTTTTTT
.	TRBD1	TRBV18	TRBJ1-5	CASSRAGGFNQPQHF	TGTGCCAGCTCCCGAGCAGGGGGCTTCAATCAGCCCCAGCATTTT
few	.	TRBV4-3	TRBJ1-2	CASSPESGVGGYTF	TGCGCCAGCAGCCCCGAATCAGGGGTGGGTGGCTACACCTTC